These 22 T cell receptor beta chains came from one sample sequenced in a study of T cell repertoires in cytomegalovirus infection. For these receptors, no antigen is known. Using its own MiXCR run on the reads, TCRdb lists one record per CDR3 protein. Of over 100,000 distinct CDR3 sequences in the sample, 10% were seen once. The sample consisted of PBMCs, sequenced either directly or after in vitro stimulation (not recorded which). The origin of the receptors is a human donor in good health (CMV status not recorded). Some clones in this sample may be carry-over from other donors' samples.

This clonotype has at least ten counts. The rearrangement uses TRBV7-2 and TRBJ2-5, with D hard to call. Germline V gene lookup returns CDR1 SGHTA and CDR2 FQGNSA. The V end was cut by 2 bases, the J end by 4 bases, with 14 bases between. The CDR3 extends over 15 amino acids. This CDR3 is CASSLSPLLGETQYF. DNA of the CDR3: TGTGCCAGCAGCTTATCCCCGCTGCTTGGAGAGACCCAGTACTTC.

This clonotype was seen a few times. The chain employs TRBV15 and TRBJ1-2, with D possibly TRBD1 on 6 matching bases. With 0 bases removed from V and 2 bases from J, the gap between germline ends came to 10 bases. Germline V CDR1 and CDR2: LNHNV, YYDKDF (reference sequence). The CDR3 has 15 amino acids. This CDR3 is CATSRERGLNYGYTF. CDR3 DNA: TGTGCCACCAGCAGAGAACGGGGGCTAAACTATGGCTACACCTTC.

In this sample, this clonotype turned up a few times. The chain links TRBV14 to TRBJ2-1, with 11 bases lining up with TRBD1. Germline values: CDR1 SGHDN, CDR2 FVKESK. This CDR3 spans 20 amino acids. Trimming cost V 3 bases and J 3 bases; bases outside gene matches: 16. Here the CDR3 reads CASSHKIVGGTGGFYNEQFF. The CDR3 DNA is TGTGCCAGCAGCCACAAAATAGTGGGGGGGACAGGGGGATTCTACAATGAGCAGTTCTTC.

The rearrangement uses TRBV7-6 and TRBJ2-4; either TRBD1 or TRBD2 may supply D (5 bases each). The V end was cut by 3 bases, the J end by 3 bases, with 15 bases between. The CDR3 sequence is 16 residues long. Germline V gives CDR1 SGHVS, CDR2 FNYEAQ. CDR3 sequence (DNA): TGTGCCAGCAGCTTCTCGGGGCTGTGGGGCAAAAACATTCAGTACTTC. Its protein product is CASSFSGLWGKNIQYF.

The rearrangement links TRBV4-1 to TRBJ1-3; D is perhaps TRBD1 (6 bases). Germline V gene sequence: CDR1 MGHRA, CDR2 YSYEKL. The CDR3 sequence is 18 residues long. With 0 bases removed from V and 2 bases from J, the gap between germline ends came to 17 bases. CDR3 coding DNA: TGCGCCAGCAGCCAAGATTCATTGGGGGCAGGCGCTGGAAACACCATATATTTT. The encoded protein is CASSQDSLGAGAGNTIYF.

The rearrangement links TRBV12-3 or TRBV12-4 to TRBJ2-1; the D is unclear. The V and J ends lost 1 base and 8 bases respectively, with 6 bases between them. The CDR3 consists of 12 residues. In nucleotides, the CDR3 is TGTGCCAGCAGTTTAGATAGCTATGAGCAGTTCTTC. Translated: CASSLDSYEQFF.

This clonotype was seen only a few times. The V gene is TRBV4-1, the J gene TRBJ2-7; 7 bases are a match to TRBD2. The CDR3 sequence is 15 residues long. Looked up from germline, CDR1 is MGHRA and CDR2 is YSYEKL. J lost 4 bases, V lost 1 base, and 7 bases had no gene match. In DNA, the CDR3 is TGCGCCAGCAGCCAAGGGGAGGGGCGGATTTACGAGCAGTACGTC. It yields the protein CASSQGEGRIYEQYV.

This clonotype was observed at least ten times. This chain connects TRBV7-2 to TRBJ1-2; 9 bases match TRBD1. This CDR3 region has 16 residues. J lost 6 bases, V lost 3 bases, and 11 bases had no gene match. Germline assignment: CDR1 SGHTA and CDR2 FQGNSA. CDR3 residues: CASSLGGQGSNNGYTF. The CDR3 DNA is TGTGCCAGCAGCTTGGGAGGACAGGGGTCTAATAATGGCTACACCTTC.

This clonotype was seen many times. The V call is TRBV7-2, the J call TRBJ1-1; the match to TRBD1 covers 7 bases. CDR3 length: 16 amino acids. Germline V gene sequence: CDR1 SGHTA, CDR2 FQGNSA. With V trimmed by 2 bases and J by 0 bases, 6 bases remained unmatched. CDR3 amino acids: CASSLIQGQLNTEAFF. CDR3 bases: TGTGCCAGCAGCTTAATCCAGGGACAGTTGAACACTGAAGCTTTCTTT.

This rearrangement joins TRBV28 to TRBJ1-5; D unclear. The germline V and J ends were trimmed by 1 base and 3 bases, with 10 bases remaining between them. The CDR3 is 15 residues long. Germline V CDR1 and CDR2: MDHEN, SYDVKM. The CDR3 DNA sequence: TGTGCCAGCAGTTTATTTAAGGCGGTCAATCAGCCCCAGCATTTT. Translated, it gives CASSLFKAVNQPQHF.

This clonotype was observed many times. The chain uses TRBV7-9 and TRBJ2-3; 12 bases line up with TRBD2. With 4 bases clipped from V and 3 bases from J, the junction kept 5 bases outside the gene matches. There are 16 residues in the CDR3. Germline CDR1 is SEHNR and CDR2 is FQNEAQ (reference sequence). CDR3 in DNA: TGTGCCAGCAGCTCCGGACTAGCGGGATTGACAGATACGCAGTATTTT. Its translation is CASSSGLAGLTDTQYF.

This clonotype was detected ten times or more. This chain connects TRBV4-1 to TRBJ1-4, with D possibly TRBD1 on 5 matching bases. The CDR3 runs 15 residues. Trimming took off 3 bases at V and 5 bases at J, with 13 bases between the two ends. Germline V gene sequence: CDR1 MGHRA, CDR2 YSYEKL. CDR3 bases: TGCGCCAGCAGCCATTTGGGGGTTAGGAATGAAAAACTGTTTTTT. Protein: CASSHLGVRNEKLFF.

This clonotype was found once. The chain is built from TRBV10-2 and TRBJ2-1, with D hard to call. The V end was cut by 6 bases, the J end by 0 bases, with 15 bases between. Germline V gene sequence: CDR1 WSHSY, CDR2 SAAADI. The CDR3 is 16 amino acids. CDR3 bases: TGCGCCAGCAGCGACCCCGCTACCAGCTCCTACAATGAGCAGTTCTTC. Translating it yields CASSDPATSSYNEQFF.

This clonotype has ten or more counts. The J gene is TRBJ1-2, the V gene TRBV7-9, with 7 bases that match TRBD1. The J segment lost 7 bases and the V segment lost 4 bases, leaving 15 bases of the junction unmatched. The CDR3 consists of 16 residues. Germline V gene lookup returns CDR1 SEHNR and CDR2 FQNEAQ (reference sequence). This CDR3 reads CASSSKGARVSPGYTF. CDR3 nucleotides: TGTGCCAGCAGCTCCAAGGGGGCGAGGGTCTCGCCTGGCTACACCTTC.

This clonotype was detected a few times. The chain joins TRBV9 to TRBJ2-5; D is uncertain. Germline-derived CDR1 and CDR2 are SGDLS and YYNGEE. The V gene lost 0 bases and the J gene lost 6 bases, with 18 bases spanning the gap. The CDR3 loop spans 16 amino acids. The CDR3 protein is CASSVEIADGGKTQYF. The CDR3 DNA reads as TGTGCCAGCAGCGTAGAGATAGCCGACGGTGGGAAGACCCAGTACTTC.

V usage is TRBV9 and J usage is TRBJ2-2; TRBD1 agrees at 7 bases. CDR3 length equals 14 residues. Germline CDR1 reads SGDLS; CDR2 reads YYNGEE. Trimming took 3 bases from V and 4 from J; bases not matched to a gene: 3. CDR3 bases: TGTGCCAGCAGCGGGGGACAGTTCACCGGGGAGCTGTTTTTT. Translating it yields CASSGGQFTGELFF.

This clonotype has just a few counts. The chain links TRBV2 to TRBJ2-5; the D call may be TRBD1 or TRBD2 (5 bases each). CDR3 length: 13 amino acids. Germline-derived CDR1 and CDR2 are SNHLY and FYNNEI. The germline V and J ends were trimmed by 7 bases and 2 bases, with 11 bases remaining between them. CDR3 DNA: TGTGCCAGCAATGGGGGACGACAAGAGACCCAGTACTTC. Residues: CASNGGRQETQYF.

This clonotype was observed at least ten times. The V and J genes are TRBV7-6 and TRBJ1-1; the match to TRBD1 covers 9 bases. Unmatched junction bases numbered 11, after V lost 5 bases and J lost 4 bases. The CDR3 sequence is 16 residues long. Germline V gene sequence: CDR1 SGHVS, CDR2 FNYEAQ. DNA of the CDR3: TGTGCCAGCAGCAGAGGGACAGGGCTTTTCGGCACTGAAGCTTTCTTT. Translated: CASSRGTGLFGTEAFF.

In its sample, this clonotype was seen many times. The chain is built from TRBV4-3 and TRBJ1-5, with 8 bases lining up with TRBD1. Unmatched junction bases numbered 12, after V lost 3 bases and J lost 5 bases. The CDR3 has 17 residues. CDR1 is LGHNA and CDR2 is YSLEER in the germline V gene. CDR3 residues: CASSHLPAGTGDQPQHF. In DNA, the CDR3 is TGCGCCAGCAGCCATCTCCCGGCCGGGACAGGAGATCAGCCCCAGCATTTT.

The rearrangement joins TRBV6-1 to TRBJ1-1, with D perhaps matching TRBD1 (5 bases). The V gene's germline CDR1 is MNHNS and CDR2 SASEGT. The CDR3 spans 16 residues. Trimming removed 6 bases at V and 4 bases at J, with 21 bases between. The CDR3 bases are TGTGCCAGCAGGAAGCTAGGACACCGGCGGGTCACTGAAGCTTTCTTT. Its protein is CASRKLGHRRVTEAFF.

The chain combines TRBV27 with TRBJ2-7; no clear D gene. The CDR3 spans 9 residues. Trimming took 8 bases from V and 9 from J, leaving 8 bases between them. CDR1 is MNHEY and CDR2 is SMNVEV in the germline V gene (reference sequence). CDR3 amino acids: CASQERQYF. The CDR3 bases are TGTGCCAGCCAAGAAAGGCAGTACTTC.

This clonotype was seen only a few times. This sequence joins TRBV6-2 or TRBV6-3 and TRBJ1-1; D may be TRBD1 (5 bases). The V end lost 5 bases, the J end lost 0 bases, and 19 bases lay between the germline ends. The germline CDR1 and CDR2 sequences are MNHEY and SVGEGT. CDR3 length: 17 residues. The CDR3 region is CASSPQRRGGLNTEAFF. The CDR3 coding sequence is TGTGCCAGCAGTCCTCAGCGGAGGGGAGGGCTGAACACTGAAGCTTTCTTT.